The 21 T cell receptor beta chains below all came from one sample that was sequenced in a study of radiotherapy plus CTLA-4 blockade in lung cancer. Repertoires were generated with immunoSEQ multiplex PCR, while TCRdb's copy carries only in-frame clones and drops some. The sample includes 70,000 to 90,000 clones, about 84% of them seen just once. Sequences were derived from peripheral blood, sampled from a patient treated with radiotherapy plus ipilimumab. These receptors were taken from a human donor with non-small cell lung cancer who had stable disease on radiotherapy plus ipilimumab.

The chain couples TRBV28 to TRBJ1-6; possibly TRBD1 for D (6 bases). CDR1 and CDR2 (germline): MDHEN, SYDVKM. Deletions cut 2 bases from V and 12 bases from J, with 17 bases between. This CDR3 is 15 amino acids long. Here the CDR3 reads CASSLPGQSELPLHF. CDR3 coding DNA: TGTGCCAGCAGTTTACCAGGACAGAGCGAATTACCCCTCCACTTT.

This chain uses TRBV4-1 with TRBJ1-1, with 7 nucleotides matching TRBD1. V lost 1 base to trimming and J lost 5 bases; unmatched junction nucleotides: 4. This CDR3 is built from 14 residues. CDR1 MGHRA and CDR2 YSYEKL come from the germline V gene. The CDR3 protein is CASSQVLQGTEAFF. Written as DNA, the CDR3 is TGCGCCAGCAGCCAAGTGTTACAGGGGACTGAAGCTTTCTTT.

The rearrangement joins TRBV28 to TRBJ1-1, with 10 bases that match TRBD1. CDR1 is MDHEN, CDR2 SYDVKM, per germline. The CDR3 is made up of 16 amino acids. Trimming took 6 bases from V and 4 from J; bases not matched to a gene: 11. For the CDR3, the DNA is TGTGCCAGCAGCAACCGACAGGGGGCGTACGGCACTGAAGCTTTCTTT. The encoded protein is CASSNRQGAYGTEAFF.

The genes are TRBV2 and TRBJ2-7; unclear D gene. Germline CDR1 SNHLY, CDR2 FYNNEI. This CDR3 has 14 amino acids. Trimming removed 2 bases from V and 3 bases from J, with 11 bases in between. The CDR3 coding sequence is TGTGCCAGCAGTGAAAGCCCCGAGATCTACGAGCAGTACTTC. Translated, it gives CASSESPEIYEQYF.

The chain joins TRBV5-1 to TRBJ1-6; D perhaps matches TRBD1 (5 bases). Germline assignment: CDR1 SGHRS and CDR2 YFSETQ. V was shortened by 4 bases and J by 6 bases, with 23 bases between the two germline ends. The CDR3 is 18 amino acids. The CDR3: CASSRGTGIRASNSPLHF. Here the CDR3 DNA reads TGCGCCAGCAGCCGGGGGACGGGTATTCGGGCTTCTAATTCACCCCTCCACTTT.

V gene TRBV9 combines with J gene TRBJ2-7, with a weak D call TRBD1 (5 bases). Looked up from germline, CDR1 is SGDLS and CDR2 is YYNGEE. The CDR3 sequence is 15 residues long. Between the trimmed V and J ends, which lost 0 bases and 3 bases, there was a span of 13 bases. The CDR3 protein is CASSVGRAGYYEQYF. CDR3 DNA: TGTGCCAGCAGCGTAGGAAGGGCAGGGTACTACGAGCAGTACTTC.

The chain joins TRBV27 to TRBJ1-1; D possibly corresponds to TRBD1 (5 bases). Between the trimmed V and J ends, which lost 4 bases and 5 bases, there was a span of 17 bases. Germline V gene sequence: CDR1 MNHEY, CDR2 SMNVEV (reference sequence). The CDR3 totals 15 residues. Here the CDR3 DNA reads TGTGCCAGCAGTTCCCCGACAGAGGGGAAGACTGAAGCTTTCTTT. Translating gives CASSSPTEGKTEAFF.

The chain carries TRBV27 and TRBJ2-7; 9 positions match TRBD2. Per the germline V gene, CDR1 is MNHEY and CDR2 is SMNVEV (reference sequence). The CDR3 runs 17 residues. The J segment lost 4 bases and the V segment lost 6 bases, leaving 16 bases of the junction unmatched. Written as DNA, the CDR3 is TGTGCCAGCAGCTTGTCTTCCCTTAGCGGGAGCTGGTACGAGCAGTACTTC. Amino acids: CASSLSSLSGSWYEQYF.

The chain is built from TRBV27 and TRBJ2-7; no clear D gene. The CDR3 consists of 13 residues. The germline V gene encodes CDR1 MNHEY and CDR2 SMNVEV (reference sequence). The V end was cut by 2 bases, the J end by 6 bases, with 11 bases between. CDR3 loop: CASSLAAASEQYF. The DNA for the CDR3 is TGTGCCAGCAGTTTAGCGGCAGCTTCCGAGCAGTACTTC.

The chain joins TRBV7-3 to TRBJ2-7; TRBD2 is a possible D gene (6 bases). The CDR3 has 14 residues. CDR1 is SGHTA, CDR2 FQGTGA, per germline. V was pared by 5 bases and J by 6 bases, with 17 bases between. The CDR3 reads CASSPPTSPSEQYF. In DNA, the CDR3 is TGTGCCAGCAGCCCCCCTACTAGCCCCAGCGAGCAGTACTTC.

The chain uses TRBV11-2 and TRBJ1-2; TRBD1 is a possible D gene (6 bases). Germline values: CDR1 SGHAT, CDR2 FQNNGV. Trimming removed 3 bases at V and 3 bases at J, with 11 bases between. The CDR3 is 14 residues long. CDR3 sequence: CASSLRGADYGYTF. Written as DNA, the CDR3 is TGTGCCAGCAGCTTGAGGGGGGCGGACTATGGCTACACCTTC.

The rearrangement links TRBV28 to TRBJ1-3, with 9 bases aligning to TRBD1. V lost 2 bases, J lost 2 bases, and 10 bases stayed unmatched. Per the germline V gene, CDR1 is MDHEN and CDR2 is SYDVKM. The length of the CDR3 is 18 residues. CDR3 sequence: CASSLPPLQGAAGNTIYF. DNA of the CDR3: TGTGCCAGCAGTTTACCGCCTTTACAGGGGGCTGCTGGAAACACCATATATTTT.

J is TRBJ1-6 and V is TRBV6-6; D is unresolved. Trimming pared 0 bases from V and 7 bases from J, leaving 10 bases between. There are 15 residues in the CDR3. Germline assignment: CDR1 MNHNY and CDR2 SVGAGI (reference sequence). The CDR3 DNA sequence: TGTGCCAGCAGTTACTCGATGTTGAGGAATTCACCCCTCCACTTT. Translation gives CASSYSMLRNSPLHF.

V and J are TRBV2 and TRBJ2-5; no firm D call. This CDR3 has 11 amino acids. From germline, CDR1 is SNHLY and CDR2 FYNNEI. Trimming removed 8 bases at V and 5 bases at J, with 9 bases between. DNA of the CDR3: TGTGCCAGCCAGCTCCCGGAGACCCAGTACTTC. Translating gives CASQLPETQYF.

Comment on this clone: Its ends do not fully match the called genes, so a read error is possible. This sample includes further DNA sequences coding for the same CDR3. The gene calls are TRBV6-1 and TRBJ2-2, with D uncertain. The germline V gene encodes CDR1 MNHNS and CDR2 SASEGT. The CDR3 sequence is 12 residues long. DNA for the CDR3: TGTGCCAGCAGAAAAAACACCGGAGAGCTGTTTTTT. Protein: CASRKNTGELFF.

CDR3 sequence reads: CASSLPGLNQPQHF. The CDR3 DNA reads TGTGCCAGTAGTTTACCGGGGTTAAATCAGCCCCAGCATTTT. The chain links TRBV19 to TRBJ1-5; D is undetermined. CDR1 is LNHDA, CDR2 SQIVND, per germline (reference sequence). This CDR3 is 14 amino acids long. V lost 5 bases and J lost 4, with 12 bases in between. Full variable domain (missing parts from reference TRBV19 and TRBJ1-5): DGGITQSPKYLFRKEGQNVTLSCEQNLNHDAMYWYRQDPGQGLRLIYYSQIVNDFQKGDIAEGYSVSREKKESFPLTVTSAQKNPTAFYLCASSLPGLNQPQHFGDGTRLSIL.

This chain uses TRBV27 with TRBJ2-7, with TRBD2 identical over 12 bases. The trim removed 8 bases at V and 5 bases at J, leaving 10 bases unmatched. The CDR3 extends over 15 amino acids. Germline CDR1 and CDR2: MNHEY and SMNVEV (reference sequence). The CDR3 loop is CASSFLAGGPHEQYF. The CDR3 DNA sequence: TGTGCCAGCTCCTTTCTAGCGGGAGGGCCCCACGAGCAGTACTTC.

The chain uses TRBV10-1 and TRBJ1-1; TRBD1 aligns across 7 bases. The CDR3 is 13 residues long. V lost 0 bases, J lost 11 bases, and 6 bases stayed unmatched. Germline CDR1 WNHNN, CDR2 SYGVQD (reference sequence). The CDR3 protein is CASSESGGLGAFF. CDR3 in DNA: TGCGCCAGCAGTGAGTCAGGGGGCCTAGGGGCTTTCTTT.

The CDR3 region is CASSSQDYGYTF. CDR3 in DNA: TGTGCCAGCAGCAGCCAGGACTATGGCTACACCTTC. The genes are TRBV9 and TRBJ1-2; D is unresolved. Looked up from germline, CDR1 is SGDLS and CDR2 is YYNGEE. Trimming removed 4 bases from V and 3 bases from J, with 7 bases in between. This CDR3 spans 12 amino acids.

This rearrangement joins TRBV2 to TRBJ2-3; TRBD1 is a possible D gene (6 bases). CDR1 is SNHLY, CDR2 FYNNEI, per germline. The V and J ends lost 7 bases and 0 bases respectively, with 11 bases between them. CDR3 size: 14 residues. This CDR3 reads CASMDRPSTDTQYF. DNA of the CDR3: TGTGCCAGCATGGACAGACCTAGCACAGATACGCAGTATTTT.

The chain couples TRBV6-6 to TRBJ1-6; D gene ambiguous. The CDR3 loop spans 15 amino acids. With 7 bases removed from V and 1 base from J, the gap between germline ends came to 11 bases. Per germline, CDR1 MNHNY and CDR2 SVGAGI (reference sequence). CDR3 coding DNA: TGTGCCAGCACACCTAGCGGGTCCTATAATTCACCCCTCCACTTT. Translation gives CASTPSGSYNSPLHF.